The sequence of this T cell receptor (beta chain) was determined in a study of cytomegalovirus exposure and HLA in healthy donors. Study-level points and caveats: A prior analysis recorded that most TCR beta V segments were productive about 87% or about 30% of the time. In vitro experiments confirmed that a few CMV-associated chains were specific for CMV antigens. The authors enumerated around 150 TCR beta chains as linked to cytomegalovirus. The likely origin of a cluster of highly shared sequence variants was a sequencing artifact.

The germline V gene encodes CDR1 LNHNV and CDR2 YYDKDF (reference sequence). There are 15 residues in the CDR3. V shed 2 bases and J 6 bases; nucleotides not matched to a gene: 5. This clone was detected only a few times. Its specificity is unknown. PCR was performed using 60 Vbeta and 13 Jbeta primers. TCRdb's copy holds only in-frame clones and misses some; the assay was immunoSEQ multiplex PCR. The table records under 150,000 clones, around three quarters of them present only once. The chain uses TRBV15 and TRBJ1-4; 8 bases agree with TRBD1. What was sequenced was PBMCs. The TCR originated in a woman aged 40 to 55 in good health and CMV-seropositive. The CDR3 spells CATSRQGATYEKLFF. As DNA, the CDR3 is TGTGCCACCAGCAGACAGGGGGCAACCTATGAAAAACTGTTTTTT.